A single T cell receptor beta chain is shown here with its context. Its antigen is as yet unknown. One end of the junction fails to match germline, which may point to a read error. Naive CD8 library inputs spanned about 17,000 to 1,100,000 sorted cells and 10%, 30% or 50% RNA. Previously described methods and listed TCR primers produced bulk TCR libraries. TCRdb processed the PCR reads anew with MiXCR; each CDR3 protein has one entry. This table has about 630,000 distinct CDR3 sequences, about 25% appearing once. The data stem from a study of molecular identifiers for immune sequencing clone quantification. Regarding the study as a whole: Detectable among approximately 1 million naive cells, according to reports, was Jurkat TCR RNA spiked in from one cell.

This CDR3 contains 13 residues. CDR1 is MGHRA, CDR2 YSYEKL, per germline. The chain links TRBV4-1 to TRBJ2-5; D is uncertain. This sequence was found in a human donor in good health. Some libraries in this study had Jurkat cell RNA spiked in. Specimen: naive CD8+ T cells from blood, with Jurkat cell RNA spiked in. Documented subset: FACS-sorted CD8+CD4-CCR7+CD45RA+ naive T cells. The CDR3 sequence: CARRHVNGETPYF. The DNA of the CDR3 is TGCGCCCGCCGCCACGTCAACGGCGAGACCCCGTACTTC.